The 13 T cell receptor beta chains below come from one sample, sequenced in a study of regulatory T cells in long-lasting Graves disease. Researchers made TCR beta libraries by using iRepertoire HTBI primers and running Arm-PCR on CDR3 regions. Each CDR3 protein is one row after TCRdb ran MiXCR on the multiplex PCR reads. Altogether 350,000 to 550,000 distinct CDR3 sequences are present, 15% to 20% being singletons, with the ten largest covering around a quarter. Time point here: newly diagnosed GD, antithyroid drugs for less than 3 months. Scientists built the TCR library using RNA that was extracted from PBMCs. This same sample was also part of a study on T cells in Graves' hyperthyroidism and ophthalmopathy.

Sequencing used peripheral blood mononuclear cells (PBMCs), obtained at new diagnosis, from a patient treated with antithyroid drugs. These receptors all stem from a young woman with Graves disease.

This clonotype was picked up many times. The chain uses TRBV13 and TRBJ1-1, with 8 bases aligning to TRBD1. The CDR3 length is 14 residues. The ends lost 6 bases at V and 1 base at J; junction bases unmatched: 4. Germline V gene data show CDR1 as PRHDT and CDR2 as FYEKMQ (reference sequence). Here the CDR3 DNA reads TGTGCCAGCAGGAGGACAGGGACGAACACTGAAGCTTTCTTT. It translates to CASRRTGTNTEAFF.

This clonotype was recorded at least ten times. The V and J genes are TRBV7-9 and TRBJ2-1; D is uncertain. The CDR3 covers 12 residues. Per the germline V gene, CDR1 is SEHNR and CDR2 is FQNEAQ (reference sequence). Trimming shortened V by 1 base and J by 7 bases, and 5 bases separated the two germline ends. CDR3: CASSLVSNEQFF. The CDR3 coding sequence is TGTGCCAGCAGCTTAGTTAGTAATGAGCAGTTCTTC.

This clonotype was recorded at least ten times. The rearrangement joins TRBV29-1 to TRBJ2-3; the match to TRBD1 covers 10 bases. The V segment lost 6 bases and the J segment 6 bases; nucleotides outside the gene matches: 9. The CDR3 consists of 14 residues. Germline lookup yields CDR1 SQVTM and CDR2 ANQGSEA. CDR3 nucleotides: TGCAGCGTCACCGGGACAGGGGCAACGGATACGCAGTATTTT. Protein: CSVTGTGATDTQYF.

This clonotype was found many times. The rearrangement links TRBV11-3 to TRBJ2-1, with unresolved D. This CDR3 is 13 amino acids long. Trimming pared 1 base from V and 10 bases from J, leaving 11 bases between. Germline V gene data show CDR1 as SGHNT and CDR2 as YENEEA. The CDR3 DNA follows: TGTGCCAGCAGCTTAGGGGCCTACGGGGAGCAGTTCTTC. Translated: CASSLGAYGEQFF.

The rearrangement uses TRBV2 and TRBJ2-1; D is possibly TRBD1 (5 bases). In germline, CDR1 is SNHLY, CDR2 FYNNEI. The CDR3 extends over 17 amino acids. V was cut by 4 bases and J by 7 bases, with 23 bases left in between. CDR3 coding DNA: TGTGCCAGCAGTGCAGGTGGGGCGGCCCCCCTCGGGAATGAGCAGTTCTTC. This codes for CASSAGGAAPLGNEQFF. The full variable domain, rest sourced from reference TRBV2 and TRBJ2-1, is EPEVTQTPSHQVTQMGQEVILRCVPISNHLYFYWYRQILGQKVEFLVSFYNNEISEKSEIFDDQFSVERPDGSNFTLKIRSTKLEDSAMYFCASSAGGAAPLGNEQFFGPGTRLTVL.

This clonotype was seen only a few times. The gene calls are TRBV12-3 or TRBV12-4 and TRBJ2-5; D tentatively fits TRBD1 or TRBD2 (5 bases each). The V end was cut by 0 bases, the J end by 2 bases, with 10 bases between. This CDR3 is built from 15 residues. The CDR3 DNA reads as TGTGCCAGCAGTTTAGCCTCGGGACGGCAAGAGACCCAGTACTTC. It yields the protein CASSLASGRQETQYF.

This clonotype was seen more than once but under ten times. V gene TRBV10-3 combines with J gene TRBJ2-3; no firm D call. Between the trimmed V and J ends, which lost 3 bases and 0 bases, there was a span of 10 bases. The CDR3 consists of 15 residues. Germline V gene data show CDR1 as ENHRY and CDR2 as SYGVKD. DNA of the CDR3: TGTGCCATCAGTGATAGGGTATCTAGCACAGATACGCAGTATTTT. Residues: CAISDRVSSTDTQYF.

A few counts support this clonotype. The chain recombines TRBV30 with TRBJ1-4, with D perhaps matching TRBD1 (5 bases). This CDR3 is built from 13 residues. Germline CDR1 and CDR2: GTSNPN and SVGIG (reference sequence). V shed 3 bases and J shed 8 bases, with 13 bases lying between them. In DNA, the CDR3 is TGTGCCTGGAGAAGGGGCTGGGAGGAAAAACTGTTTTTT. Translated: CAWRRGWEEKLFF.

In the case of this clonotype: A clone one base away is much larger, so this may be a read error. The rearrangement uses TRBV12-3 or TRBV12-4 and TRBJ2-7, with 9 bases matching TRBD2. Trimming at V came to 3 bases and at J to 7 bases, leaving 10 bases not matched to a gene. CDR3 length equals 15 residues. The CDR3 nucleotides read TGTGCCAGCAGTTTCTCGGCGGGAGGGAAGAATGAGCAGTACTTC. It specifies CASSFSAGGKNEQYF.

This clonotype was seen many times. The chain joins TRBV27 to TRBJ1-5, with 9 bases matching TRBD1. After removal of 3 bases from V and 4 bases from J, the junction contained 4 bases not matched to a gene. The V gene's germline CDR1 is MNHEY and CDR2 SMNVEV (reference sequence). This CDR3 has 15 residues. In DNA form, the CDR3 reads TGTGCCAGCAGTTTCGAAGGACAGGGGAATCAGCCCCAGCATTTT. Translated, it gives CASSFEGQGNQPQHF.

This clonotype has at least ten counts. V is TRBV15 and J is TRBJ1-1; TRBD1 might be the D (6 bases). V lost 1 base and J lost 3, with 12 bases in between. Germline CDR1 reads LNHNV; CDR2 reads YYDKDF (reference sequence). The CDR3 runs 15 residues. CDR3 nucleotide sequence: TGTGCCACCAGCAGAGGGGGGCGGGTTGACACTGAAGCTTTCTTT. Translation: CATSRGGRVDTEAFF.

Comment on this clonotype: A read error may be the cause here, since a much bigger clone is one base away. The chain recombines TRBV20-1 with TRBJ1-1, with D perhaps TRBD1 (5 bases). This CDR3 is built from 14 residues. The germline gives CDR1 DFQATT, CDR2 SNEGSKA (reference sequence). CDR3 in amino acids: CSARDSSMNTVAFF. In DNA form, the CDR3 reads TGCAGTGCCAGAGACAGCTCCATGAACACTGTAGCTTTCTTT.

The rearrangement joins TRBV27 to TRBJ2-5; 9 bases are shared with TRBD2. This CDR3 has 15 residues. CDR1 is MNHEY and CDR2 is SMNVEV in the germline V gene (reference sequence). The V gene end was trimmed by 4 bases and the J gene end by 1 base; junction bases not matched to a gene: 4. The DNA for the CDR3 is TGTGCCAGCAGTTGGGTTAGCGGGGGCCAAGAGACCCAGTACTTC. Translating it yields CASSWVSGGQETQYF.